One and the same sample provided the 15 T cell receptor beta chains below, sequenced in a study of PD-1 blockade in classical Hodgkin lymphoma. Time point described: newly diagnosed, previously untreated cHL patient sample. The method was immunoSEQ multiplex PCR; TCRdb's version includes in-frame clones alone and lacks a portion of them. The data show 70,000 or so clones, over 90% seen once. Sequenced: peripheral blood mononuclear cells (PBMCs). These receptors were taken from a human donor with classical Hodgkin lymphoma.

The chain couples TRBV7-2 to TRBJ2-1, with unresolved D. Germline CDR1 reads SGHTA; CDR2 reads FQGNSA. The CDR3 contains 12 residues. Trimming cost V 2 bases and J 10 bases, with 9 bases left between them. CDR3 bases: TGTGCCAGCAGCTTAAATCGAGGCGAGCAGTTCTTC. Translated: CASSLNRGEQFF.

This clone was seen more than once but under ten times. The DNA of the CDR3 is TGCGCCAGCAGCCTCCGAGACAGGGGCTACAATGAGCAGTTCTTC. Residues: CASSLRDRGYNEQFF. The rearrangement joins TRBV4-1 to TRBJ2-1; 8 bases fit TRBD1. The trim removed 4 bases at V and 3 bases at J, leaving 5 bases unmatched. Germline CDR1 is MGHRA and CDR2 is YSYEKL. The CDR3 runs to 15 residues.

The genes are TRBV18 and TRBJ2-4; a possible D gene is TRBD2 (6 bases). V dropped 2 bases and J dropped 4 bases, with 21 bases sitting between them. Per the germline V gene, CDR1 is KGHSH and CDR2 is LQKENI. The length of the CDR3 is 18 residues. This chain's CDR3 is CASSPWDSLLGAKNIQYF. In DNA form, the CDR3 reads TGTGCCAGCTCACCATGGGACTCCCTCCTAGGGGCAAAAAACATTCAGTACTTC.

The chain couples TRBV18 to TRBJ2-1, with D perhaps matching TRBD2 (6 bases). CDR3 length: 19 residues. Trimming removed 0 bases from V and 2 bases from J, with 20 bases in between. From germline, CDR1 is KGHSH and CDR2 LQKENI. The CDR3 protein is CASSPPGGWGLVTYNEQFF. The CDR3 nucleotides are TGTGCCAGCTCACCACCAGGAGGGTGGGGACTCGTTACCTACAATGAGCAGTTCTTC.

The chain combines TRBV10-3 with TRBJ1-1; D ambiguous. This CDR3 region has 12 residues. Trimming cost V 10 bases and J 7 bases, with 16 bases left between them. Germline V gene data show CDR1 as ENHRY and CDR2 as SYGVKD. Written as DNA, the CDR3 is TGTGCCACCGCATCCTTATTTAATGAAGCTTTCTTT. Translating it yields CATASLFNEAFF.

V is TRBV15 and J is TRBJ2-2; D may be TRBD2 (6 bases). Germline V gives CDR1 LNHNV, CDR2 YYDKDF (reference sequence). The CDR3 spans 14 residues. Trimming took 0 bases from V and 9 from J, leaving 11 bases between them. The CDR3 sequence is CATSRDNSGWELFF. The CDR3 region has the DNA TGTGCCACCAGCAGAGATAATAGCGGCTGGGAGCTGTTTTTT.

The table lists this clone with a count of one. The chain joins TRBV18 to TRBJ1-5; no clear D. The germline V gene has CDR1 KGHSH and CDR2 LQKENI. There are 16 residues in the CDR3. V was trimmed by 3 bases and J by 0 bases, leaving 12 bases between them. CDR3 DNA sequence: TGTGCCAGCTCACCCAGGATGTTAGATAGCAATCAGCCCCAGCATTTT. Translation gives CASSPRMLDSNQPQHF.

The CDR3, as DNA: TGTGCCAGCACCGACAGGGGGTCGGGCTACGAGCAGTACTTC. It is translated as CASTDRGSGYEQYF. The gene calls are TRBV6-5 and TRBJ2-7; 9 bases map to TRBD1. CDR1 and CDR2 from the germline V gene are MNHEY and SVGAGI. This CDR3 region has 14 residues. V shed 7 bases, J shed 3 bases, and the junction held 7 bases outside the gene matches.

This chain's CDR3 is CASWVDPGSPLHF. DNA of the CDR3: TGTGCCAGCTGGGTTGACCCGGGTTCACCCCTCCACTTT. V usage is TRBV6-5 and J usage is TRBJ1-6; unclear D gene. CDR1 MNHEY and CDR2 SVGAGI come from the germline V gene. Trimming removed 8 bases from V and 9 bases from J, with 14 bases in between. The CDR3 loop spans 13 amino acids.

This rearrangement joins TRBV5-4 to TRBJ2-6; 12 bases match TRBD2. Per germline, CDR1 SGHNT and CDR2 YYREEE (reference sequence). Trimming cost V 4 bases and J 2 bases; bases outside gene matches: 4. The CDR3 totals 17 residues. The CDR3 DNA follows: TGTGCCAGCAGCCCGACTAGCGGGGGAACTGGGGCCAACGTCCTGACTTTC. As protein: CASSPTSGGTGANVLTF.

J is TRBJ1-6 and V is TRBV7-9, with D hard to call. Germline V gene lookup returns CDR1 SEHNR and CDR2 FQNEAQ (reference sequence). V lost 1 base and J lost 6, with 7 bases in between. There are 14 residues in the CDR3. The CDR3 bases are TGTGCCAGCAGCTTAGAGGTTCCTAATTCACCCCTCCACTTT. It codes for CASSLEVPNSPLHF. The whole variable domain, remainder taken from reference TRBV7-9 and TRBJ1-6, is DTGVSQNPRHKITKRGQNVTFRCDPISEHNRLYWYRQTLGQGPEFLTYFQNEAQLEKSRLLSDRFSAERPKGSFSTLEIQRTEQGDSAMYLCASSLEVPNSPLHFGNGTRLTVT.

The genes are TRBV28 and TRBJ2-7; D remains unclear. The ends were cut back, 4 bases at V and 3 bases at J, with 7 bases in the middle. This CDR3 has 12 amino acids. Germline CDR1 MDHEN, CDR2 SYDVKM. Written as DNA, the CDR3 is TGTGCCAGCAGTTCTGGGTTCTACGAGCAGTACTTC. It yields the protein CASSSGFYEQYF.

This sequence joins TRBV29-1 and TRBJ2-7; weak D call: TRBD2 (6 bases). Germline CDR1 and CDR2: SQVTM and ANQGSEA. The CDR3 has 13 amino acids. V was pared by 6 bases and J by 0 bases, with 12 bases between. The CDR3 spells CSVIRDSSYEQYF. Written as DNA, the CDR3 is TGCAGCGTCATTCGGGACTCCTCCTACGAGCAGTACTTC.

The V gene is TRBV7-8, the J gene TRBJ2-1; D gene unclear. Between the trimmed V and J ends, which lost 2 bases and 0 bases, there was a span of 11 bases. CDR1 and CDR2 from the germline V gene are SGHVS and FQNEAQ. This CDR3 has 16 amino acids. The CDR3 sequence is CASSLMSRSSYNEQFF. Here the CDR3 DNA reads TGTGCCAGCAGCTTAATGTCGAGAAGCTCCTACAATGAGCAGTTCTTC. The entire variable domain, with the rest obtained from reference TRBV7-8 and TRBJ2-1, is as follows: GAGVSQSPRYKVAKRGQDVALRCDPISGHVSLFWYQQALGQGPEFLTYFQNEAQLDKSGLPSDRFFAERPEGSVSTLKIQRTQQEDSAVYLCASSLMSRSSYNEQFFGPGTRLTVL.

The chain joins TRBV10-2 to TRBJ2-5; D is unresolved. CDR1 and CDR2 from the germline V gene are WSHSY and SAAADI. The CDR3 length is 11 residues. V shed 8 bases and J shed 1 base, with 5 bases lying between them. The CDR3 here is CASRTQETQYF. CDR3 nucleotides: TGCGCCAGCCGGACCCAAGAGACCCAGTACTTC.